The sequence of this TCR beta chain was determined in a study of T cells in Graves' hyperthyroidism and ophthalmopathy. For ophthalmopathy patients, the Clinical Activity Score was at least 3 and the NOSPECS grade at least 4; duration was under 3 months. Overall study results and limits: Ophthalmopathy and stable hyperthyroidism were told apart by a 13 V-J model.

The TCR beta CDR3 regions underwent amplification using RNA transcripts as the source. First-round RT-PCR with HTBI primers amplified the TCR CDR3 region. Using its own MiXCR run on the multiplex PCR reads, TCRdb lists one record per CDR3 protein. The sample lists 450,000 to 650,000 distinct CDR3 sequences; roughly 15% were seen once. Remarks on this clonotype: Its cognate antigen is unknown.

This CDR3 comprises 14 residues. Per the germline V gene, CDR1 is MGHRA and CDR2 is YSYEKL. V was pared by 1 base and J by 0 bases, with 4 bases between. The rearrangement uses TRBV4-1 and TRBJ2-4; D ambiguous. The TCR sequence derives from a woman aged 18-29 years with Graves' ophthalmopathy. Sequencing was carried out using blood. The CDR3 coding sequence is TGCGCCAGCAGCCAAGGGGGAGCCAAAAACATTCAGTACTTC. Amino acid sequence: CASSQGGAKNIQYF.